The T cell receptor beta chain under discussion was sequenced for a study of T-cell reconstitution after alpha-beta-depleted transplantation in children. It was with unique molecular identifiers that the TCRbeta library was prepared. Using its own MiXCR run on the PCR reads, TCRdb lists one record per CDR3 protein. The table shows approximately 630,000 distinct CDR3 sequences, with 13% occurring only once. Findings and caveats of the study: Several hundred expanded graft clones reportedly gave rise to the alpha-beta T cells present about two months after transplant. Once a year had passed after transplant, T-cell counts and diversity came mostly from newly produced T cells. Some patients owed their high day-60 TCRbeta diversity to surviving recipient T cells and thymic progenitors.

This clonotype was counted many times. The antigen is unknown. The V and J ends lost 3 bases and 10 bases respectively, with 25 bases between them. In germline, CDR1 is DFQATT, CDR2 SNEGSKA (reference sequence). The CDR3 length is 16 residues. V usage is TRBV20-1 and J usage is TRBJ2-1, with a possible D match to TRBD2 (6 bases). The receptor was derived from a girl aged 2-10 years with congenital amegakaryocytic thrombocytopenia, due to receive a stem cell transplant. The sequenced sample was PBMCs, obtained before TCRalphabeta/CD19-depleted stem cell transplant. The CDR3 sequence is CSASQLWGSGTSEQFF. For the CDR3, the DNA is TGCAGTGCTAGCCAACTATGGGGGTCTGGCACTAGCGAGCAGTTCTTC.